These T cell receptor beta chains were read from a single sample in a study of PD-1 blockade in classical Hodgkin lymphoma. Profiling relied on immunoSEQ multiplex PCR, and the TCRdb table lists in-frame clones only, not all of them. The data show 20,000 to 25,000 clones, 81% seen once. The material was peripheral blood mononuclear cells (PBMCs), obtained before the fourth cycle of nivolumab. These receptors all stem from a human donor with classical Hodgkin lymphoma. Each CDR3 is given with its conserved first and last residue.

v_call	cdr3_aa
TRBV2	CASSLNGLAGWEFF
TRBV10-2	CASRGGPRQGAPGELFF
TRBV9	CASSVEEWTGELFF
TRBV27	CASSRGTGSGANVLTF
TRBV2	CASSEAAGGYYNEQFF
TRBV7-2	CASSSRTEQETQYF
TRBV9	CASSPPPGRPVVEQFF
TRBV10-1	CASSWADQPQHF
TRBV5-4	CASSPEPGTGELFF
TRBV29-1	CSVRTSAGANVLTF
TRBV6-1	CASRRQGDLSETQYF
TRBV30	CAWKGEYNEQFF
TRBV10-3	CAISGQEAYNEQFF
TRBV29-1	CSVLAGASGEQYF
TRBV27	CASRRTTEGNTIYF
TRBV5-6	CASSFGSAEQYF
TRBV10-3	CAISESKGLRPYEQYF
TRBV9	CASSVGVSGRAGYNEQFF
TRBV5-4	CASSSGQGTSGANVLTF
TRBV27	CASSMTSGSFEQFF
TRBV2	CASSLQGLDFLDTQYF
TRBV5-1	CASSLGQDNSPLHF
TRBV5-1	CASSLGSQGKHYEQYF
TRBV5-4	CASGGQGYNEQFF
TRBV10-1	CASSEIGDGTDTQYF
TRBV6-6	CASNSPTDQPQHF
TRBV30	CAWTPYRSPGMGGYTF
TRBV19	CASTPSATVSTEAFF
TRBV28	CASTLQGSGNTIYF
TRBV5-4	CASSPGSPSGGALFYEQYF
TRBV7-2	CASSRTSGTKSYEQYF
TRBV19	CASSSRLQNTEAFF
TRBV6-6	CASTKIQGDGQPQHF
TRBV5-6	CASSLAVYNEQFF
TRBV4-1	CASSQWTSVGYEQYF
TRBV2	CASIQGSEQYF
TRBV28	CASSPGTSGGFQETQYF
TRBV30	CAWSVRVSYNSPLHF
TRBV5-1	CASSTSGGGSYEQYF
TRBV10-1	CASSKRQGATNNEQFF
TRBV7-8	CASSPYAGAKNIQYF
TRBV27	CASRSAGALTDTQYF
TRBV6-1	CASRDGRSNHNEQFF
TRBV19	CASSPRTMGEQYF
TRBV19	CASSMVSSGGFEQFF
TRBV5-1	CASSLADRARGTEAFF
TRBV5-1	CASSAFVDRDKDEQFF
TRBV11-2	CASSLGDTGANVLTF
TRBV7-9	CASSLGGPANEKLFF
TRBV5-1	CASSFTQGTEQYF
TRBV5-1	CASSPRLAGENEQFF
TRBV6-5	CASRERGANNEQFF
TRBV15	CATSPQGGLETQYF
TRBV5-4	CASSLEPTRDYEQYF
TRBV4-1	CASSQDPSGGTDTQYF
TRBV29-1	CSDWTGGPTEAFF